The sequence of this T cell receptor (beta chain) was determined in a study of cytomegalovirus exposure and HLA in healthy donors. Study-wide context: Prior work identified about 120 million unique TCR beta sequences in 190 million or so T cells. Of about 390 genotyped donors, about 80% grouped in the Caucasian-associated ancestry cluster.

Concerning this clone itself: Its antigen is unidentified.

J was trimmed by 2 bases and V by 7 bases; bases with no gene match: 11. This CDR3 is built from 16 residues. Germline CDR1 and CDR2: SGHKS and YYEKEE (reference sequence). This PCR relied on a set of 60 Vbeta primers and 13 Jbeta primers. Clones were sequenced by immunoSEQ multiplex PCR, and TCRdb holds only the in-frame ones, with some missing. The data hold some 32,000 clones, with approximately 87% observed a single time. Study outcomes and limitations: The listing of 160 or so TCR beta chains classed them as cytomegalovirus-associated. Later on, a genetic analysis was performed. It linked a missense variant in DCLRE1C with V- and J-gene trimming of TCR beta.

V and J are TRBV5-5 and TRBJ1-1, with 10 bases matching TRBD1. Sequencing was carried out using PBMCs. The receptor comes from a boy younger than 18 in good health and CMV-seronegative. CDR3 in DNA: TGTGCCAGCTTCCCGGGACAGGGGAGTACCAACACTGAAGCTTTCTTT. This sequence encodes CASFPGQGSTNTEAFF.